This note documents a single T cell receptor (beta chain) sequence. These data come from a study of quantifying T cell responses using KT2 cells. Overall study: cDNA was made from DNase-treated RNA using alpha and beta constant primers. The second PCR ran as a qPCR until a predetermined fluorescence threshold was reached.

CDR1 MNHEY and CDR2 SVGAGI come from the germline V gene. This CDR3 comprises 14 residues. The junction had 5 bases not matched to a gene; V was cut back by 2 bases and J by 7 bases. The cDNA 3' end received a ligated oligonucleotide with a UMI. First-round PCR used 4 to 5 cycles and beta primers RC1.1 and RC1.2 covering TRBC1 and TRBC2. TCRdb called the UMI-ligation and nested PCR reads again in MiXCR, with one record for every CDR3 protein. The sample has about 50,000 distinct CDR3 sequences; around 10% are singletons. The source material was PBMCs spiked with cells of the T cell clone KT2. The origin of this receptor is a human donor. The V and J genes are TRBV6-5 and TRBJ2-1; 7 nucleotides line up with TRBD1. The CDR3 sequence: CASSYDRVRNEQFF. The CDR3 DNA reads TGTGCCAGCAGTTACGACAGGGTGAGGAATGAGCAGTTCTTC.